These T cell receptor beta chains were read from a single sample in a study of T cell clones after liver transplantation. The data were produced by immunoSEQ multiplex PCR, yet TCRdb's version contains in-frame clones alone and is incomplete. The table has 93,000 or so clones, around 84% seen once. The source material was CD4+ T cells from blood, sampled 47 months after liver transplant. These receptors all come from a human patient who received a liver transplant. Some T cells may be provided by the graft donor. CDR3s include the opening cysteine and the closing phenylalanine or tryptophan. The order of the fields is D gene, clone size, V gene, J gene, CDR3 DNA, CDR3 protein. The D gene is left open where the match is weak. Size is omitted from some rows. Given values are once, few, many or a class for expanded clones.

NA	NA	TRBV30	TRBJ2-4	TGTGCCTGGAGTTCAGGTCTTAAGGCCAAAAACATTCAGTACTTC	CAWSSGLKAKNIQYF
TRBD2	few	TRBV7-3	TRBJ2-5	TGTGCCAGCAGCTTTGCGGGAGCTCTAGGGGAGACCCAGTACTTC	CASSFAGALGETQYF
NA	NA	TRBV4-3	TRBJ1-1	TGCGCCAGCAGCCGGCGGGCGGGCGGTGAAGCTTTCTTT	CASSRRAGGEAFF
TRBD1	NA	TRBV5-1	TRBJ2-7	TGCGCCAGCAGCTTGGCCGGGACAGTTTACGAGCAGTACTTC	CASSLAGTVYEQYF
NA	NA	TRBV5-1	TRBJ2-3	TGCGCCAGCAATAAGGCCAGGGGCTCCACAGATACGCAGTATTTT	CASNKARGSTDTQYF
TRBD2	NA	TRBV7-2	TRBJ2-1	TGTGCCAGCAGCCCCCGACTAGCGGGGACCTACAATGAGCAGTTCTTC	CASSPRLAGTYNEQFF
NA	NA	TRBV4-3	TRBJ1-4	TGCGCCAGCAGCCAAGGACAGAAACTGTTTTTT	CASSQGQKLFF
TRBD2	NA	TRBV30	TRBJ2-1	TGTGCCTGGAGCTACCCTAGCGGGGCCTACAATGAGCAGTTCTTC	CAWSYPSGAYNEQFF
TRBD1	once	TRBV28	TRBJ1-4	TGTGCCAGCAGGACAGGGGGAGGGGAAAAACTGTTTTTT	CASRTGGGEKLFF
NA	NA	TRBV28	TRBJ2-7	TGTGCCAGCAGTTCGCTGGGGGGACCTACACCCCACGAGCAGTACTTC	CASSSLGGPTPHEQYF
TRBD2	once	TRBV9	TRBJ2-2	TGTGCCAGCAGCGCTCGGACTAGCGGGCCCACCGGGGAGCTGTTTTTT	CASSARTSGPTGELFF
NA	once	TRBV5-3	TRBJ2-6	TGTGCCAGAAGAGTAATTGGTGAACAAAGTCGGGCCAACGTCCTGACTTTC	CARRVIGEQSRANVLTF
TRBD1	NA	TRBV7-3	TRBJ2-2	TGTGCCAGCAGCCCCTGGGGACAGGGGGCCCCCGGGGAGCTGTTTTTT	CASSPWGQGAPGELFF
NA	once	TRBV2	TRBJ1-1	TGTGCCAGCCGGAATACGAACACTGAAGCTTTCTTT	CASRNTNTEAFF
NA	NA	TRBV5-1	TRBJ1-6	TGCGCCAGCAGCTTACGGACATTGGATTCACCCCTCCACTTT	CASSLRTLDSPLHF
NA	NA	TRBV7-8	TRBJ1-5	TGTGCCAGCACGCTAGGGGCGGCTAATAGCAATCAGCCCCAGCATTTT	CASTLGAANSNQPQHF
NA	NA	TRBV19	TRBJ2-7	TGTGCCAGTAGTCTCGTTTTGGGCTACGAGCAGTACTTC	CASSLVLGYEQYF
NA	few	TRBV6-6	TRBJ1-1	TGTGCCAGCAGCCAACTCAGGGAGAACACTGAAGCTTTCTTT	CASSQLRENTEAFF
NA	NA	TRBV18	TRBJ1-1	TGTGCCAGCTCACCAAGTCGTATCTTGACTGAAGCTTTCTTT	CASSPSRILTEAFF
NA	NA	TRBV29-1	TRBJ2-7	TGCAGCGTCGTGGGGGTGGCCTTTTACGAGCAGTACTTC	CSVVGVAFYEQYF
NA	NA	TRBV28	TRBJ1-2	TGTGCCAGCAGCTGGAACAGGGAAGGTTCCTATGGCTACACCTTC	CASSWNREGSYGYTF
NA	NA	TRBV7-2	TRBJ1-4	TGTGCCAGCAGTCCAGCTACAGCGGCAGGGGAAGGAAAACTGTTTTTT	CASSPATAAGEGKLFF
NA	NA	TRBV7-2	TRBJ1-3	TGTGCCAGCAGCTTAGTGGGGACACCTGGAAACACCATATATTTT	CASSLVGTPGNTIYF
TRBD2	NA	TRBV11-2	TRBJ2-5	TGTGCCAGCAGTACGCGGGCTAGCGGGAAGGATGTGACCCAGTACTTC	CASSTRASGKDVTQYF